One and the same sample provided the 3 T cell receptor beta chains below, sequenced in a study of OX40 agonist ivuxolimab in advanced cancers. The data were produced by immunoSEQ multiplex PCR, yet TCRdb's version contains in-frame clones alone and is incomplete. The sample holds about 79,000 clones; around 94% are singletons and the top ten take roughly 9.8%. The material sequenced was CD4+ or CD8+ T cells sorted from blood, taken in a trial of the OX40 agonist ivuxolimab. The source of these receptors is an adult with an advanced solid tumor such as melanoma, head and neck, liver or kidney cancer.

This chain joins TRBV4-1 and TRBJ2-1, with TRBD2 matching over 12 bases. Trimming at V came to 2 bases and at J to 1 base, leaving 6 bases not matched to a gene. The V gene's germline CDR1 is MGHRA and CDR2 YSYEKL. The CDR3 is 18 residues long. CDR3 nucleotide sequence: TGCGCCAGCAGCCAACGACCGGGACTAGCGGGTTCCTACAATGAGCAGTTCTTC. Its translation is CASSQRPGLAGSYNEQFF.

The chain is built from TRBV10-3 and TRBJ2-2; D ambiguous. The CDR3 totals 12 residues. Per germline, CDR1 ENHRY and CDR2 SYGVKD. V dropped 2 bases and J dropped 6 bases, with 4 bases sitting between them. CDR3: CAISEEAGELFF. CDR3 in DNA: TGTGCCATCAGTGAGGAGGCCGGGGAGCTGTTTTTT.

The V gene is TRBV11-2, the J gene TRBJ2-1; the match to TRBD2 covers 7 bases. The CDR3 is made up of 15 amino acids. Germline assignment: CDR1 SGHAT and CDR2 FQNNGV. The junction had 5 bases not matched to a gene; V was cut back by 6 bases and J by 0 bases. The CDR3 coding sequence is TGTGCCAGCAGGGGGAGGGTGAGCTCCTACAATGAGCAGTTCTTC. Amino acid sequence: CASRGRVSSYNEQFF.